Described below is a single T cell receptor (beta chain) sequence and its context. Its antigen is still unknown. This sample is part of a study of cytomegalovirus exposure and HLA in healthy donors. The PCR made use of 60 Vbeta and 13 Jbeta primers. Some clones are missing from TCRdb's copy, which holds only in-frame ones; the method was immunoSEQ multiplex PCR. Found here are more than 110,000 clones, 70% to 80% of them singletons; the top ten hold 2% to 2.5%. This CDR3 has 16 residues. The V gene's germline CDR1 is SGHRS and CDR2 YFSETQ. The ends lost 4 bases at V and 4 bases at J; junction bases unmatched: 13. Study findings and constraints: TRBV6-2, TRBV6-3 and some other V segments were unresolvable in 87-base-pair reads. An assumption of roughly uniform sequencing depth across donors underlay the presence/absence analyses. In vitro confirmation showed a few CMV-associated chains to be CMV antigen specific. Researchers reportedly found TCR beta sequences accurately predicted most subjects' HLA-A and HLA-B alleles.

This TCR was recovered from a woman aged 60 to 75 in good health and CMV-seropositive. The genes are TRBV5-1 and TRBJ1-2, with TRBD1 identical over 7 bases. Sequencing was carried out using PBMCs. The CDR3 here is CASSAPGGGAGYGYTF. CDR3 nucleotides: TGCGCCAGCAGCGCCCCGGGAGGGGGCGCTGGCTATGGCTACACCTTC. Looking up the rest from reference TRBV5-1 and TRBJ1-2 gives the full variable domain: KAGVTQTPRYLIKTRGQQVTLSCSPISGHRSVSWYQQTPGQGLQFLFEYFSETQRNKGNFPGRFSGRQFSNSRSEMNVSTLELGDSALYLCASSAPGGGAGYGYTFGSGTRLTVV.